Presented here are 17 T cell receptor beta chains from one specimen sequenced in a study of long-term antiretroviral therapy in people with HIV. The assay used was immunoSEQ (version v3.0), run at survey level. Repertoires were generated with immunoSEQ multiplex PCR, while TCRdb's copy carries only in-frame clones and drops some. This sample has around 13,000 clones, with about 80% found just once. The material was unsorted PBMCs, obtained 3.2 years before starting antiretroviral therapy. Receptor source: a man in his forties or fifties with HIV.

The chain recombines TRBV5-6 with TRBJ2-2, with 8 positions matching TRBD2. V gave up 4 bases and J gave up 2 bases; unmatched junction bases: 7. The CDR3 is 16 residues long. Looked up from germline, CDR1 is SGHDT and CDR2 is YYEEEE. This chain's CDR3 is CASSPWRGANTGELFF. The CDR3 DNA follows: TGTGCCAGCAGCCCCTGGCGGGGGGCCAACACCGGGGAGCTGTTTTTT.

The V and J genes are TRBV30 and TRBJ2-1; 14 bases map to TRBD2. V was pared by 0 bases and J by 7 bases, with 8 bases of the junction left unmatched. The CDR3 is 17 residues long. Germline-derived CDR1 and CDR2 are GTSNPN and SVGIG (reference sequence). CDR3 DNA sequence: TGTGCCTGGAGTGTCCCTCGTGGACTAGCGGGGGGTAATGAGCAGTTCTTC. This encodes CAWSVPRGLAGGNEQFF.

The gene calls are TRBV5-5 and TRBJ1-5, with unresolved D. CDR1 is SGHKS and CDR2 is YYEKEE in the germline V gene (reference sequence). Between the trimmed V and J ends, which lost 1 base and 2 bases, there was a span of 10 bases. The CDR3 is made up of 15 amino acids. In nucleotides, the CDR3 is TGTGCCAGCAGCTTGTGGGGTCGAGGCAATCAGCCCCAGCATTTT. Protein: CASSLWGRGNQPQHF.

The chain is built from TRBV19 and TRBJ1-3; no clear D gene. This CDR3 is 16 amino acids long. CDR1 and CDR2 from the germline V gene are LNHDA and SQIVND (reference sequence). V was pared by 6 bases and J by 1 base, with 16 bases between. Here the CDR3 DNA reads TGTGCCAGTAGCCGTCTTGAGGGATGGTCTGGAAACACCATATATTTT. This gives the protein CASSRLEGWSGNTIYF.

The chain carries TRBV29-1 and TRBJ1-1; D might be TRBD1 (6 bases). The CDR3 consists of 15 residues. V was trimmed by 4 bases and J by 4 bases, leaving 19 bases between them. Germline V gives CDR1 SQVTM, CDR2 ANQGSEA. CDR3 loop: CSVGAMRGGRTEAFF. The DNA of the CDR3 is TGCAGCGTTGGGGCGATGAGGGGGGGACGCACTGAAGCTTTCTTT. Full variable domain (rest looked up from reference TRBV29-1 and TRBJ1-1): SAVISQKPSRDICQRGTSLTIQCQVDSQVTMMFWYRQQPGQSLTLIATANQGSEATYESGFVIDKFPISRPNLTFSTLTVSNMSPEDSSIYLCSVGAMRGGRTEAFFGQGTRLTVV.

DNA for the CDR3: TGCGCCAGCAGCCAAGTCTCAGGGTTGATGAGGGAGCAGTACTTC. This gives the protein CASSQVSGLMREQYF. The chain is built from TRBV4-1 and TRBJ2-7; D may be TRBD1 (5 bases). Per germline, CDR1 MGHRA and CDR2 YSYEKL. V was clipped by 1 base and J by 7 bases, with 17 bases between them. The CDR3 totals 15 residues.

This clone has just a few counts. The chain employs TRBV10-3 and TRBJ1-5; TRBD1 matches 9 bases. This CDR3 spans 16 amino acids. Per the germline V gene, CDR1 is ENHRY and CDR2 is SYGVKD. The junction had 7 bases not matched to a gene; V was cut back by 2 bases and J by 5 bases. The CDR3 sequence: CAISELRTGVDQPQHF. DNA of the CDR3: TGTGCCATCAGTGAGCTCCGGACAGGGGTGGATCAGCCCCAGCATTTT.

This clone appeared a few times. The chain combines TRBV5-4 with TRBJ1-2, with D perhaps TRBD1 (5 bases). The V end was cut by 0 bases, the J end by 4 bases, with 7 bases between. This CDR3 contains 13 residues. CDR1 is SGHNT and CDR2 is YYREEE in the germline V gene (reference sequence). In DNA, the CDR3 is TGTGCCAGCAGCTTGGAGGGGAGCTATGGCTACACCTTC. Translating it yields CASSLEGSYGYTF.

V gene TRBV27 combines with J gene TRBJ2-7; TRBD1 matches at 11 bases. With 3 bases clipped from V and 2 bases from J, the junction kept 3 bases outside the gene matches. The CDR3 is made up of 15 amino acids. CDR1 is MNHEY and CDR2 is SMNVEV in the germline V gene (reference sequence). The CDR3 nucleotides read TGTGCCAGCAGTTTTGGACAGGGGGCGACCTACGAGCAGTACTTC. This encodes CASSFGQGATYEQYF.

The chain is built from TRBV9 and TRBJ1-4; 7 bases agree with TRBD1. CDR1 is SGDLS, CDR2 YYNGEE, per germline. The V segment lost 7 bases and the J segment 13 bases; nucleotides outside the gene matches: 7. This CDR3 is built from 11 residues. For the CDR3, the DNA is TGTGCCAGCGCCGCAGGGGGAAGACTGTTTTTT. Protein sequence: CASAAGGRLFF.

The genes are TRBV27 and TRBJ2-7; 9 bases align to TRBD1. The germline V gene has CDR1 MNHEY and CDR2 SMNVEV (reference sequence). The CDR3 runs to 14 residues. After removal of 5 bases from V and 5 bases from J, the junction contained 7 bases not matched to a gene. The CDR3 DNA is TGTGCCAGCAGTCCAGGGACAGGGCCGAACGAGCAGTACTTC. This gives the protein CASSPGTGPNEQYF.

This clone was counted between two and nine times. The chain joins TRBV5-1 to TRBJ1-3; weak D call: TRBD1 (5 bases). V was pared by 4 bases and J by 4 bases, with 18 bases between. The CDR3 length is 16 residues. Germline CDR1 is SGHRS and CDR2 is YFSETQ. The CDR3 spells CASSPSGTNAGNTIYF. The CDR3 nucleotides are TGCGCCAGCAGCCCGTCAGGGACTAATGCAGGAAACACCATATATTTT.

The chain couples TRBV7-9 to TRBJ1-2; TRBD1 agrees at 10 bases. J was trimmed by 6 bases and V by 6 bases; bases with no gene match: 4. The CDR3 totals 13 residues. Germline CDR1 SEHNR, CDR2 FQNEAQ (reference sequence). Here the CDR3 reads CASRGQGPNGYTF. For the CDR3, the DNA is TGTGCCAGCAGGGGACAGGGGCCTAATGGCTACACCTTC. Based on the CDR3 plus reference TRBV7-9 and TRBJ1-2, the full variable domain is DTGVSQNPRHKITKRGQNVTFRCDPISEHNRLYWYRQTLGQGPEFLTYFQNEAQLEKSRLLSDRFSAERPKGSFSTLEIQRTEQGDSAMYLCASRGQGPNGYTFGSGTRLTVV.

DNA of the CDR3: TGTGCCAGCTCATCTTCGGGATGGAGGGCGGGCACTGAAGCTTTCTTT. This sequence encodes CASSSSGWRAGTEAFF. The chain links TRBV18 to TRBJ1-1, with D hard to call. Germline CDR1 reads KGHSH; CDR2 reads LQKENI. V lost 5 bases and J lost 4, with 20 bases in between. This CDR3 is 16 amino acids long.

This chain links TRBV11-2 with TRBJ1-1; a possible D gene is TRBD1 (5 bases). The germline V and J ends were trimmed by 5 bases and 0 bases, with 10 bases remaining between them. This CDR3 has 14 residues. Germline loops: CDR1 SGHAT, CDR2 FQNNGV. CDR3 DNA: TGTGCCAGCAGCCAATCGACAGTGAACACTGAAGCTTTCTTT. This translates into CASSQSTVNTEAFF.

A few counts support this clone. The V gene is TRBV6-1, the J gene TRBJ1-2; 9 nucleotides match TRBD1. The CDR3 totals 15 residues. CDR1 and CDR2 (germline): MNHNS, SASEGT. V shed 8 bases and J 1 base; nucleotides not matched to a gene: 8. CDR3 sequence reads: CASGGRGQGNYGYTF. In nucleotides, the CDR3 is TGTGCCAGCGGGGGTAGGGGACAGGGTAACTATGGCTACACCTTC.

The chain carries TRBV2 and TRBJ2-1; D gene unclear. The V gene lost 7 bases and the J gene lost 0 bases, with 16 bases spanning the gap. Germline loops: CDR1 SNHLY, CDR2 FYNNEI. This CDR3 is 16 amino acids long. CDR3 nucleotide sequence: TGTGCCAGCAAAGTCTGGTGGTCAAGCTCCTACAATGAGCAGTTCTTC. Its translation is CASKVWWSSSYNEQFF. The full variable domain, its missing parts supplied by reference TRBV2 and TRBJ2-1, is EPEVTQTPSHQVTQMGQEVILRCVPISNHLYFYWYRQILGQKVEFLVSFYNNEISEKSEIFDDQFSVERPDGSNFTLKIRSTKLEDSAMYFCASKVWWSSSYNEQFFGPGTRLTVL.